This T cell receptor beta chain was sequenced in a study of OX40 agonist ivuxolimab in advanced cancers. With V trimmed by 2 bases and J by 2 bases, 3 bases remained unmatched. CDR1 and CDR2 from the germline V gene are SGHNT and YENEEA. CDR3 length: 15 amino acids. This clone was recorded once. Using immunoSEQ multiplex PCR, the repertoire was profiled, and TCRdb retains in-frame clones only, with some absent. The data contain about 70,000 clones, 75% to 90% of them singletons. The sequencing used CD4+ or CD8+ T cells sorted from blood, collected in a trial of the OX40 agonist ivuxolimab. The chain carries TRBV11-3 and TRBJ2-3; 8 bases align to TRBD2. The sequence derives from an adult with an advanced solid tumor such as melanoma, head and neck, liver or kidney cancer. The CDR3 is CASSLRREDTDTQYF. The CDR3 nucleotides are TGTGCCAGCAGCTTACGGCGGGAGGACACAGATACGCAGTATTTT. The full variable domain, rest sourced from reference TRBV11-3 and TRBJ2-3, is EAGVVQSPRYKIIEKKQPVAFWCNPISGHNTLYWYLQNLGQGPELLIRYENEEAVDDSQLPKDRFSAERLKGVDSTLKIQPAELGDSAVYLCASSLRREDTDTQYFGPGTRLTVL.